The 4 T cell receptor beta chains in this list originate from one sample, sequenced in a study of shared clonotypes between healthy human individuals. The assay was immunoSEQ multiplex PCR, and TCRdb's table has in-frame clones only and misses some. The data contain over 2 million clones, roughly 92% of them singletons. Source material: naive CD4+ T cells from PBMCs. Subset in this sample: CD45RA+ positively selected. The receptor source for this set is a man between 18 and 35 years old in good health. Some clones in this sample may be carry-over from other donors' samples.

This chain links TRBV6-1 with TRBJ2-7, with 7 bases aligning to TRBD2. After removal of 6 bases from V and 3 bases from J, the junction contained 8 bases not matched to a gene. CDR3 length: 14 residues. Germline-derived CDR1 and CDR2 are MNHNS and SASEGT. In nucleotides, the CDR3 is TGTGCCAGCAGAAGACTAGCAGGCGACTACGAGCAGTACTTC. Its protein is CASRRLAGDYEQYF.

V usage is TRBV2 and J usage is TRBJ2-1; 11 bases map to TRBD2. J lost 2 bases, V lost 5 bases, and 5 bases had no gene match. CDR3 length equals 16 residues. Germline lookup yields CDR1 SNHLY and CDR2 FYNNEI. DNA of the CDR3: TGTGCCAGCAGTTATCTAGCGGGAGGAGCCTACAATGAGCAGTTCTTC. Residues: CASSYLAGGAYNEQFF. Filled out from reference TRBV2 and TRBJ2-1, the complete variable domain reads EPEVTQTPSHQVTQMGQEVILRCVPISNHLYFYWYRQILGQKVEFLVSFYNNEISEKSEIFDDQFSVERPDGSNFTLKIRSTKLEDSAMYFCASSYLAGGAYNEQFFGPGTRLTVL.

The chain uses TRBV11-2 and TRBJ2-3, with D possibly being TRBD2 (5 bases). V was shortened by 0 bases and J by 0 bases, with 16 bases between the two germline ends. This CDR3 region has 18 residues. The germline CDR1 and CDR2 sequences are SGHAT and FQNNGV. The CDR3 reads CASSLDLPSLSSTDTQYF. The CDR3 DNA sequence: TGTGCCAGCAGCTTAGATCTGCCTAGCCTCTCTAGCACAGATACGCAGTATTTT.

The CDR3 nucleotides are TGTGCCAGCTCACGGGGGACAGTTAGTCTGGGGCCCCAGCATTTT. Protein sequence: CASSRGTVSLGPQHF. This chain connects TRBV18 to TRBJ1-5; 7 bases fit TRBD1. Germline CDR1 and CDR2: KGHSH and LQKENI. The CDR3 contains 15 residues. V was pared by 4 bases and J by 9 bases, with 12 bases of the junction left unmatched.